The rows below give T cell receptor beta chains drawn from one sample of a study of memory CD4+ T cells and cytomegalovirus serostatus. Here immunoSEQ multiplex PCR was the method, and the copy in TCRdb shows in-frame clones only, minus some. The top ten hold about 1% of the sample, which has tens of thousands of clones, about 81% seen once. The sequenced sample was memory CD4+ T cells from blood. All receptors derive from an adult in good health and CMV-seronegative. The CDR3 runs from the conserved cysteine through the conserved F or W. Fields, in order: CDR3 DNA, CDR3 protein, V gene, D gene, clone size, J gene. The D gene is left open where the match is weak. Some rows mark clone size as missing; the rest say once, few, many or name a class of expanded clone.

DNA: TGTGCCACCACTCGGGCCCAAGGGACGATTCGAAACACCATATATTTT; CDR3: CATTRAQGTIRNTIYF; V: TRBV15; D: .; size: .; J: TRBJ1-3
DNA: TGTGCCAGCTCACTTACCGGGGGCTCGGATCAGCCCCAGCATTTT; CDR3: CASSLTGGSDQPQHF; V: TRBV18; D: .; size: .; J: TRBJ1-5
DNA: TGTGCCAGCAGCTCCCCCCCCGGCAGGCGGCACACTGAAGCTTTCTTT; CDR3: CASSSPPGRRHTEAFF; V: TRBV7-2; D: .; size: .; J: TRBJ1-1
DNA: TGCGCCAGCAGCCAAGACCTCTTTGTTTCTTCCGATTACGAGCAGTACTTC; CDR3: CASSQDLFVSSDYEQYF; V: TRBV4-1; D: .; size: .; J: TRBJ2-7
DNA: TGTGCCAGCAGCTCTCGGCGGGGCCCAGGGGATTATGGCTACACCTTC; CDR3: CASSSRRGPGDYGYTF; V: TRBV7-9; D: .; size: .; J: TRBJ1-2
DNA: TGCGCCAGCAGCTTGGCCGCTAAGGACAGGCAGTACTTC; CDR3: CASSLAAKDRQYF; V: TRBV5-1; D: .; size: .; J: TRBJ2-7
DNA: TGTGCCAGCAGCCCGGGGGACAGGGGGCCCCAAGAGACCCAGTACTTC; CDR3: CASSPGDRGPQETQYF; V: TRBV7-2; D: TRBD1; size: .; J: TRBJ2-5
DNA: TGTGCCAGCAGCTTAACACTCACCGGGGAGCTGTTTTTT; CDR3: CASSLTLTGELFF; V: TRBV21-1; D: .; size: .; J: TRBJ2-2
DNA: TGTGCCAGCCCACGAAGGGAGACTGAAGCTTTCTTT; CDR3: CASPRRETEAFF; V: TRBV6-4; D: .; size: .; J: TRBJ1-1
DNA: TGTGCCTGGAGTGTGGGTAGGGTGAGCGGGGCCAACGTCCTGACTTTC; CDR3: CAWSVGRVSGANVLTF; V: TRBV30; D: .; size: .; J: TRBJ2-6
DNA: TGTGCCACCAGCACAGTTGTATACAATGAGCAGTTCTTC; CDR3: CATSTVVYNEQFF; V: TRBV15; D: .; size: .; J: TRBJ2-1
DNA: TGTGCCAGTAGTTTCTGGGCTAGCGCAGACCAAGAGACCCAGTACTTC; CDR3: CASSFWASADQETQYF; V: TRBV19; D: .; size: .; J: TRBJ2-5
DNA: TGTGCCAGCAGCTCTCTCGCGGGGAGCTCCTACGAGCAGTACTTC; CDR3: CASSSLAGSSYEQYF; V: TRBV7-6; D: .; size: .; J: TRBJ2-7
DNA: TGCGCCAGCAGCCAAGATTGGCTGCCAACTAATCAGCCCCAGCATTTT; CDR3: CASSQDWLPTNQPQHF; V: TRBV4-1; D: .; size: few; J: TRBJ1-5